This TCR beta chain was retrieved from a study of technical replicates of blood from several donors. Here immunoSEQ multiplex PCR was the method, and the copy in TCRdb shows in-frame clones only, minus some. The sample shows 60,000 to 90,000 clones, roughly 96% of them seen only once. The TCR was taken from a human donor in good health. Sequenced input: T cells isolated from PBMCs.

CDR3: CASSLGDLRAFF. CDR3 bases: TGTGCCAGCAGCTTAGGGGACTTGAGGGCTTTCTTT. The chain has TRBV13 and TRBJ1-1; no clear D gene. V was trimmed by 0 bases and J by 11 bases, leaving 10 bases between them. From germline, CDR1 is PRHDT and CDR2 FYEKMQ (reference sequence). CDR3 size: 12 residues.